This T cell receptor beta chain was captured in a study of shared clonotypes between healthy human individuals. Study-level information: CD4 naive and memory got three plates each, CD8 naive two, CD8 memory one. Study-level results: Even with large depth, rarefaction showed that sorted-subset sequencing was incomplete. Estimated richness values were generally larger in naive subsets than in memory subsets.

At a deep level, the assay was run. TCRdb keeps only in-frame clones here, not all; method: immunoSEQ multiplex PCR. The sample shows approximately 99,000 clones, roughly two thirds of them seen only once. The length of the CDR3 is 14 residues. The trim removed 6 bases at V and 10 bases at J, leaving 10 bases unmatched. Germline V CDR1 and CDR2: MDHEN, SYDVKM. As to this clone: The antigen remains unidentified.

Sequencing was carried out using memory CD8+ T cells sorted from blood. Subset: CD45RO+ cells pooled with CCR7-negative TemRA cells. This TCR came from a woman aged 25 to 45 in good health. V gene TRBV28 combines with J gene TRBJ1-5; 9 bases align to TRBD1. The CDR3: CASRSTGGAYPQHF. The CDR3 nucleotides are TGTGCCAGCAGATCCACAGGGGGCGCGTACCCCCAGCATTTT.